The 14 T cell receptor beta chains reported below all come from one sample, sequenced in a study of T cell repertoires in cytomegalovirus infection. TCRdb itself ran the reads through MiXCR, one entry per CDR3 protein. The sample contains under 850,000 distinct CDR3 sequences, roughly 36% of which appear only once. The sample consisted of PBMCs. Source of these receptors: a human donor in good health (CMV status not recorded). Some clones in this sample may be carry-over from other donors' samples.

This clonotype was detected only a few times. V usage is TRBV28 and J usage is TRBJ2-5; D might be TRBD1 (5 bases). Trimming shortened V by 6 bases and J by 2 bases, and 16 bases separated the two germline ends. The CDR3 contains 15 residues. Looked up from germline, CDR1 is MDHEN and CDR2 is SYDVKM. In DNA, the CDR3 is TGTGCCAGCAGCGGACAAACCAGAAGGCAAGAGACCCAGTACTTC. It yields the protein CASSGQTRRQETQYF.

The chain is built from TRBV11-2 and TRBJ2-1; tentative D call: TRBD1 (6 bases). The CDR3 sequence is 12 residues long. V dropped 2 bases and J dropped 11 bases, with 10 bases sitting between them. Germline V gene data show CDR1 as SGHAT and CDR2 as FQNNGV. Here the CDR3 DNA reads TGTGCCAGCAGCTTACAGGGGAATAAGCAGTTCTTC. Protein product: CASSLQGNKQFF. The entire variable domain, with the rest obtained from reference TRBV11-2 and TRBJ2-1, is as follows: EAGVAQSPRYKIIEKRQSVAFWCNPISGHATLYWYQQILGQGPKLLIQFQNNGVVDDSQLPKDRFSAERLKGVDSTLKIQPAKLEDSAVYLCASSLQGNKQFFGPGTRLTVL.

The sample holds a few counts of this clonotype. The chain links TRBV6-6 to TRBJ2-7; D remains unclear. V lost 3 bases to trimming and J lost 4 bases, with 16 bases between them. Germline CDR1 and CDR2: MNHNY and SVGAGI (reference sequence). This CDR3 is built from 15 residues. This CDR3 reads CASSYRDASYYEQYF. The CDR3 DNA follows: TGTGCCAGCAGTTATCGAGACGCGAGTTATTACGAGCAGTACTTC.

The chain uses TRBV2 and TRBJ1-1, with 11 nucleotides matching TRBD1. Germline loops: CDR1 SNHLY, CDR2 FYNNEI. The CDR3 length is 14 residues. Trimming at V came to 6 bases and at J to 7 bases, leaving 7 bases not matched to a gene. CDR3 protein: CASRDRTGGDEAFF. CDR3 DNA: TGTGCCAGCAGGGATCGGACAGGGGGCGATGAAGCTTTCTTT.

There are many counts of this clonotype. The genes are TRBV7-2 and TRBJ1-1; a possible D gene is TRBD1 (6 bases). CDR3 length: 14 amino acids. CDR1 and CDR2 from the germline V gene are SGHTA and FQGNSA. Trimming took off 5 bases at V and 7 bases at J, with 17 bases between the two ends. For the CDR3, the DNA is TGTGCCAGCAGCGGAACGACGGGGGCGGTTGAAGCTTTCTTT. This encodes CASSGTTGAVEAFF.

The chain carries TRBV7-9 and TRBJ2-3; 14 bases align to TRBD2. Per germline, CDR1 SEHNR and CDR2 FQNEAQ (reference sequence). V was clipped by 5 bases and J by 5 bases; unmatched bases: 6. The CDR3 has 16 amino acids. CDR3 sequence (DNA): TGTGCCAGCAGCCCGAGACTAGCGGGAGGGCAAGATACGCAGTATTTT. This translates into CASSPRLAGGQDTQYF.

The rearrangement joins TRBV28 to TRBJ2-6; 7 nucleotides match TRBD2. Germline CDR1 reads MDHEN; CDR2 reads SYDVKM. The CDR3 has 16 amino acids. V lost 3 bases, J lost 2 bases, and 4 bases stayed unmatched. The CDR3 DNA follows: TGTGCCAGCAGTTTCTGGGAGGGCGCTGGGGCCAACGTCCTGACTTTC. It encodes CASSFWEGAGANVLTF.

CDR3 nucleotide sequence: TGTGCCAGCAGTGATTTTGTCTCGGGAACAAACACTGAAGCTTTCTTT. Amino acids: CASSDFVSGTNTEAFF. The chain combines TRBV25-1 with TRBJ1-1; D is uncertain. The CDR3 is made up of 16 amino acids. CDR1 MGHDK and CDR2 SYGVNS come from the germline V gene. Deletions cut 3 bases from V and 2 bases from J, with 16 bases between.

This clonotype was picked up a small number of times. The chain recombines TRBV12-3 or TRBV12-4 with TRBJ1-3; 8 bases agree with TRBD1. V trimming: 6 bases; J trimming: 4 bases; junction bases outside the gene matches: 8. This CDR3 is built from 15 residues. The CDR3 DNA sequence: TGTGCCAGCAGGCCCCAGGGGGCGGGAGGAAACACCATATATTTT. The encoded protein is CASRPQGAGGNTIYF.

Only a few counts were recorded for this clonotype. The CDR3 nucleotides read TGTGCCAGCAGTCCTACCCCGGGACAGGGAGGTCAGCCCCAGCATTTT. This sequence encodes CASSPTPGQGGQPQHF. This chain uses TRBV28 with TRBJ1-5, with TRBD1 matching over 9 bases. Germline loops: CDR1 MDHEN, CDR2 SYDVKM. The CDR3 has 16 residues. With 5 bases clipped from V and 6 bases from J, the junction kept 11 bases outside the gene matches. The variable domain in full, completed from reference TRBV28 and TRBJ1-5, reads DVKVTQSSRYLVKRTGEKVFLECVQDMDHENMFWYRQDPGLGLRLIYFSYDVKMKEKGDIPEGYSVSREKKERFSLILESASTNQTSMYLCASSPTPGQGGQPQHFGDGTRLSIL.

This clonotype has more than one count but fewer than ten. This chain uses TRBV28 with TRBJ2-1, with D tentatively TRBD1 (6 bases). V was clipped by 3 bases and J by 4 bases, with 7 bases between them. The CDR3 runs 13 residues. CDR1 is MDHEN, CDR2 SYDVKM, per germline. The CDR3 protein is CASSFQGYNEQFF. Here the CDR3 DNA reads TGTGCCAGCAGTTTCCAGGGGTACAATGAGCAGTTCTTC.

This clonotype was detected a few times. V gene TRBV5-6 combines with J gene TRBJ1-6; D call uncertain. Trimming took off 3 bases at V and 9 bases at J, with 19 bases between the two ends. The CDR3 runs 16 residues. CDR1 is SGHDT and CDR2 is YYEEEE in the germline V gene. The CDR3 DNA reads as TGTGCCAGCAGCTCCCTCGGGGAGGTGAAGGTTTCACCCCTCCACTTT. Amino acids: CASSSLGEVKVSPLHF.

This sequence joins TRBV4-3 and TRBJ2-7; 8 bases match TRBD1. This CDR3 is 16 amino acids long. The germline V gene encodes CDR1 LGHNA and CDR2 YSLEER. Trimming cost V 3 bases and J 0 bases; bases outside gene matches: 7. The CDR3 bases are TGCGCCAGCAGCCACCGACCAGACAGGGGCTCCTACGAGCAGTACTTC. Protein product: CASSHRPDRGSYEQYF.

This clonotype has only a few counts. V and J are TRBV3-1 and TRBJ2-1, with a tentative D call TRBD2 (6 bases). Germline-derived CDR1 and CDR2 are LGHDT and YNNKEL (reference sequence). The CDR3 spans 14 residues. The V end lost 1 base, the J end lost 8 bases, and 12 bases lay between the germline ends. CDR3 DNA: TGTGCCAGCAGCCAAGTCCTAGCGAGGGATGAGCAGTTCTTC. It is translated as CASSQVLARDEQFF.